This T cell receptor beta chain comes out of a study of blood T cell repertoires in COVID-19. The ends were cut back, 8 bases at V and 0 bases at J, with 10 bases in the middle. This CDR3 has 13 amino acids. Germline V CDR1 and CDR2: MNHEY, SMNVEV (reference sequence). This clone was counted between two and nine times. The protocol was immunoSEQ multiplex PCR, while the TCRdb copy is restricted to in-frame clones and leaves out a portion. In the table there are some 69,000 clones, roughly 79% of which are singletons. The chain combines TRBV27 with TRBJ1-1, with D uncertain. The receptor was derived from a man between 60 and 70 years old with acute or convalescent COVID-19. The sequencing sample was made of peripheral blood. The CDR3 sequence is CASQGRVNTEAFF. CDR3 DNA sequence: TGTGCCAGCCAAGGGCGGGTGAACACTGAAGCTTTCTTT.